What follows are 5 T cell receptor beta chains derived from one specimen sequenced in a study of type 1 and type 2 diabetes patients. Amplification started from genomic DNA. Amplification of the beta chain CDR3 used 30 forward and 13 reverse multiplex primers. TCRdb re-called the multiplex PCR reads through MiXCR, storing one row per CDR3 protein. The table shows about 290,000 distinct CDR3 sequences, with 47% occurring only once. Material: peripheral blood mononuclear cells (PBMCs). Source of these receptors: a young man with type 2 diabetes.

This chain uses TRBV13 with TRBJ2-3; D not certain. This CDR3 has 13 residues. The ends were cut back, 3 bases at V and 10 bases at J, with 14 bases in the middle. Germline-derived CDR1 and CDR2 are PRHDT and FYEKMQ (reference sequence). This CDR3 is CASSFFRVPSQYF. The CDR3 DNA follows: TGTGCCAGCAGCTTCTTTAGGGTCCCATCGCAGTATTTT.

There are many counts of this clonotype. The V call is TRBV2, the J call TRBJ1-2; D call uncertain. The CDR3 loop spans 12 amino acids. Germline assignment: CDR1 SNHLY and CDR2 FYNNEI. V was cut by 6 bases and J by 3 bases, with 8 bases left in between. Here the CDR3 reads CASRSQDYGYTF. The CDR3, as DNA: TGTGCCAGCAGGTCGCAGGACTATGGCTACACCTTC.

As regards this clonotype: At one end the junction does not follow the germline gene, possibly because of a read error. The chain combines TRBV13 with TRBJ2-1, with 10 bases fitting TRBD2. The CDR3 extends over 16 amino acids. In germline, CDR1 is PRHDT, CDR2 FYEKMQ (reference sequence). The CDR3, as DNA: TGCGCCAGCAGCCAATTTGACGGACTAGCGGAGAATGAGCAGTTCTTC. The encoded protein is CASSQFDGLAENEQFF.

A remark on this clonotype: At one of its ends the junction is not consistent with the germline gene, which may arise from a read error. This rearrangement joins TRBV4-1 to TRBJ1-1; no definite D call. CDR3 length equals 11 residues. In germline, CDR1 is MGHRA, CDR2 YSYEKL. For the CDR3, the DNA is TGTGCCAGTAGTATTTACCGGTGGGCTTTCTTT. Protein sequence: CASSIYRWAFF.

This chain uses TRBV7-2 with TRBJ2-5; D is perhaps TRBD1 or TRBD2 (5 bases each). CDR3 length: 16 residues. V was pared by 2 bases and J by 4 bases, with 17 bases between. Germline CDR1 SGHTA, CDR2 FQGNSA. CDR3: CASSLITLARGETQYF. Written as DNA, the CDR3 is TGTGCCAGCAGCTTAATTACCCTAGCTAGGGGAGAGACCCAGTACTTC.